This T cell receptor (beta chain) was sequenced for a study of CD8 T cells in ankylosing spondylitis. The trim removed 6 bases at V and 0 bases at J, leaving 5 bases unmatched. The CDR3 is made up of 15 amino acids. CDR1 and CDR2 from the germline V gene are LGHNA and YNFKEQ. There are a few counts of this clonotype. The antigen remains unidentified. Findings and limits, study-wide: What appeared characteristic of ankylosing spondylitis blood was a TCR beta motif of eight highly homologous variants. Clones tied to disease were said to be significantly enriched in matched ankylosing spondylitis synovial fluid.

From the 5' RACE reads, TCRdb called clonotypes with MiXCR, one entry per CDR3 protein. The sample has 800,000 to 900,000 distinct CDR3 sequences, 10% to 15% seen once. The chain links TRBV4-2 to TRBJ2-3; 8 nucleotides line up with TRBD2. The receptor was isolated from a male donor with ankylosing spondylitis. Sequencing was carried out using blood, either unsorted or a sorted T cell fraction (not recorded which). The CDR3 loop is CASRSASGSTDTQYF. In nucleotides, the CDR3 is TGTGCCAGCAGATCGGCTAGCGGGAGCACAGATACGCAGTATTTT.